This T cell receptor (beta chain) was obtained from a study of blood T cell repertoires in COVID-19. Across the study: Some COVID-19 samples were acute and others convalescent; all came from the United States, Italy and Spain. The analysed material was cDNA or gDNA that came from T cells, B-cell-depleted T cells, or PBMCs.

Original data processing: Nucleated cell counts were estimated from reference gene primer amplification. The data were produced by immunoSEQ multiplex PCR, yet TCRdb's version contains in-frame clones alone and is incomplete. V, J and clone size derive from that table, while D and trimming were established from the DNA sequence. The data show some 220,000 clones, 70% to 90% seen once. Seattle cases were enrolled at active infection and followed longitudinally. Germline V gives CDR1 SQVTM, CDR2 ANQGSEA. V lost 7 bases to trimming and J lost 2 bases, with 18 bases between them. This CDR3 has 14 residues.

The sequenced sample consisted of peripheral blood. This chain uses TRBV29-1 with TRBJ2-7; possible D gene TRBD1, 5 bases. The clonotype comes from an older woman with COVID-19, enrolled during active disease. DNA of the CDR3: TGCAGCGCCACTATCAGGGTGTCGCCCTACGAGCAGTACTTC. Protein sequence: CSATIRVSPYEQYF.